Sequencing of this T cell receptor (beta chain) was carried out in a study of shared clonotypes between healthy human individuals. About the study: Per donor, three plates held CD4 naive cells, three held CD4 memory, two held CD8 naive and one held CD8 memory.

This clone was seen a few times. It was at deep level that the assay was run. Libraries were prepared by immunoSEQ multiplex PCR; TCRdb keeps only in-frame clonotypes and omits some of them. In the table there are 1 million to 1.2 million clones, approximately 80% of which are singletons. Investigators divided CD4+ cells into CD45RA+ naive and CD45RA-negative memory subsets. The CDR3 totals 12 residues. V was pared by 5 bases and J by 8 bases, with 12 bases between. The V gene's germline CDR1 is SEHNR and CDR2 FQNEAQ (reference sequence). Material: memory CD4+ T cells from PBMCs. Noted subset: CD45RA-negative fraction. J is TRBJ1-1 and V is TRBV7-9; D not resolved. The TCR sequence derives from a man aged 18 to 29 in good health. Some clones in this sample may be carry-over from other donors' samples. The CDR3 reads CASSQTGGEAFF. The CDR3 DNA reads as TGTGCCAGCAGCCAGACTGGAGGGGAAGCTTTCTTT.